A single sample gave rise to the 20 T cell receptor beta chains below, sequenced in a study of cytomegalovirus exposure and HLA in healthy donors. Researchers ran the PCR with 60 Vbeta and 13 Jbeta primers. Clones were sequenced by immunoSEQ multiplex PCR, and TCRdb holds only the in-frame ones, with some missing. Altogether 140,000 to 150,000 clones are present, 70% being singletons, with the ten largest covering roughly 2%. The source material was PBMCs. The receptor source for this set is a woman aged 55-69 years in good health and CMV-seropositive.

The chain couples TRBV19 to TRBJ2-1; 7 nucleotides line up with TRBD1. V dropped 3 bases and J dropped 7; count of bases not matched to a gene: 15. From germline, CDR1 is LNHDA and CDR2 SQIVND (reference sequence). CDR3 length equals 17 residues. The CDR3 DNA reads as TGTGCCAGTAGTATTAGGGGACAGTTTACAGGGGTGAATGAGCAGTTCTTC. Translated, it gives CASSIRGQFTGVNEQFF.

This sequence joins TRBV27 and TRBJ1-1; D is unresolved. Germline V gene lookup returns CDR1 MNHEY and CDR2 SMNVEV (reference sequence). The germline V and J ends were trimmed by 2 bases and 7 bases, with 14 bases remaining between them. This CDR3 region has 14 residues. DNA of the CDR3: TGTGCCAGCAGTTTACCGTCACGACGGGGTGAAGCTTTCTTT. As protein: CASSLPSRRGEAFF.

The rearrangement uses TRBV11-2 and TRBJ2-1, with 8 bases lining up with TRBD2. V lost 5 bases, J lost 4 bases, and 13 bases stayed unmatched. Germline assignment: CDR1 SGHAT and CDR2 FQNNGV. The CDR3 has 17 residues. CDR3 sequence (DNA): TGTGCCAGCAGCGCCTCCCCCACGGGACTAGATTACAATGAGCAGTTCTTC. It encodes CASSASPTGLDYNEQFF. Using reference TRBV11-2 and TRBJ2-1 for the parts outside the CDR3, the full variable domain is EAGVAQSPRYKIIEKRQSVAFWCNPISGHATLYWYQQILGQGPKLLIQFQNNGVVDDSQLPKDRFSAERLKGVDSTLKIQPAKLEDSAVYLCASSASPTGLDYNEQFFGPGTRLTVL.

The V gene is TRBV27, the J gene TRBJ1-2; D unclear. The V end lost 4 bases, the J end lost 6 bases, and 12 bases lay between the germline ends. This CDR3 spans 13 amino acids. In germline, CDR1 is MNHEY, CDR2 SMNVEV (reference sequence). CDR3 nucleotides: TGTGCCAGCAGTTCCGAACTTTCCGATGGCTACACCTTC. Translating it yields CASSSELSDGYTF.

The chain employs TRBV29-1 and TRBJ2-7; 11 positions match TRBD2. This CDR3 is 16 amino acids long. Trimming at V came to 6 bases and at J to 2 bases, leaving 12 bases not matched to a gene. Germline V gene data show CDR1 as SQVTM and CDR2 as ANQGSEA. CDR3 residues: CSVRDGILAGAYEQYF. The CDR3 DNA sequence: TGCAGCGTCCGGGACGGTATACTAGCGGGAGCCTACGAGCAGTACTTC.

The chain combines TRBV6-5 with TRBJ1-5; D is unresolved. Germline CDR1 and CDR2: MNHEY and SVGAGI. The CDR3 spans 13 residues. V was shortened by 5 bases and J by 7 bases, with 12 bases between the two germline ends. CDR3 protein: CASSRQSGQPQHF. As DNA, the CDR3 is TGTGCCAGCAGTAGACAAAGCGGGCAGCCCCAGCATTTT.

V gene TRBV11-3 combines with J gene TRBJ1-1; no clear D. CDR3 length equals 13 residues. The germline V and J ends were trimmed by 0 bases and 4 bases, with 6 bases remaining between them. CDR1 and CDR2 from the germline V gene are SGHNT and YENEEA. DNA of the CDR3: TGTGCCAGCAGCTTAGAGCGGGGCACTGAAGCTTTCTTT. It encodes CASSLERGTEAFF.

The V call is TRBV19, the J call TRBJ2-7; 8 nucleotides agree with TRBD1. The germline gives CDR1 LNHDA, CDR2 SQIVND (reference sequence). The CDR3 is 12 amino acids. J lost 7 bases, V lost 4 bases, and 3 bases had no gene match. The CDR3 is CASSTYRGEQYF. DNA of the CDR3: TGTGCCAGTAGTACCTACAGGGGGGAGCAGTACTTC.

V usage is TRBV21-1 and J usage is TRBJ2-5; the DNA was not used to check the table's D call, TRBD1. TRBV21-1 is a pseudogene. The CDR3 is 13 residues long. This CDR3 reads CASSKQGQETQYF. CDR3 nucleotides: TGTGCCAGCAGCAAACAGGGCCAAGAGACCCAGTACTTC.

The chain uses TRBV7-2 and TRBJ2-7; 8 nucleotides line up with TRBD1. Germline V gene lookup returns CDR1 SGHTA and CDR2 FQGNSA. The CDR3 consists of 12 residues. Trimming took 5 bases from V and 6 from J; bases not matched to a gene: 3. The CDR3 loop reads CASSQTGVEQYF. CDR3 in DNA: TGTGCCAGCAGCCAGACAGGGGTCGAGCAGTACTTC.

This clone was counted a few times. The chain recombines TRBV6-5 with TRBJ1-1, with D unresolved. The germline gives CDR1 MNHEY, CDR2 SVGAGI. The CDR3 covers 14 residues. V was pared by 2 bases and J by 1 base, with 8 bases between. The CDR3 loop reads CASSYQTGNTEAFF. The CDR3 region has the DNA TGTGCCAGCAGTTACCAGACGGGGAACACTGAAGCTTTCTTT.

This clone was detected only a few times. The V and J genes are TRBV7-9 and TRBJ1-2, with a weak D call TRBD1 (6 bases). CDR1 is SEHNR and CDR2 is FQNEAQ in the germline V gene (reference sequence). Trimming stripped 7 bases from V and 4 bases from J, with 19 bases between. The CDR3 is made up of 15 amino acids. The CDR3, as DNA: TGTGCCAGCAACCCTTATACAGGGTTTCCCTATGGCTACACCTTC. It encodes CASNPYTGFPYGYTF.

The chain recombines TRBV28 with TRBJ2-5, with 7 bases that match TRBD2. Losses at the gene ends were 3 bases for V and 4 bases for J; bases not matched to a gene: 8. CDR3 size: 15 residues. In germline, CDR1 is MDHEN, CDR2 SYDVKM. CDR3 DNA: TGTGCCAGCAGTTTTGTCGGGGGGACTCGAGAGACCCAGTACTTC. It is translated as CASSFVGGTRETQYF.

This clone was counted a few times. The rearrangement uses TRBV18 and TRBJ2-7; possible D gene TRBD2, 6 bases. V lost 2 bases and J 3 bases, leaving 11 bases between the germline ends. This CDR3 spans 14 amino acids. Per the germline V gene, CDR1 is KGHSH and CDR2 is LQKENI. This chain's CDR3 is CASSPRGLSYEQYF. The CDR3 DNA reads TGTGCCAGCTCACCAAGGGGACTTAGCTACGAGCAGTACTTC. The entire variable domain, with the rest obtained from reference TRBV18 and TRBJ2-7, is as follows: NAGVMQNPRHLVRRRGQEARLRCSPMKGHSHVYWYRQLPEEGLKFMVYLQKENIIDESGMPKERFSAEFPKEGPSILRIQQVVRGDSAAYFCASSPRGLSYEQYFGPGTRLTVT.

The genes are TRBV7-9 and TRBJ2-2, with 10 bases matching TRBD1. The length of the CDR3 is 15 residues. Germline CDR1 reads SEHNR; CDR2 reads FQNEAQ (reference sequence). V dropped 5 bases and J dropped 3; count of bases not matched to a gene: 3. CDR3 in amino acids: CASSPDRGHTGELFF. DNA for the CDR3: TGTGCCAGCAGCCCAGACAGGGGGCACACCGGGGAGCTGTTTTTT. The full variable domain, in which reference TRBV7-9 and TRBJ2-2 provide the parts outside the CDR3, is DTGVSQNPRHKITKRGQNVTFRCDPISEHNRLYWYRQTLGQGPEFLTYFQNEAQLEKSRLLSDRFSAERPKGSFSTLEIQRTEQGDSAMYLCASSPDRGHTGELFFGEGSRLTVL.

This rearrangement joins TRBV12-5 to TRBJ2-5; 10 nucleotides agree with TRBD1. CDR3 length: 13 residues. Germline loops: CDR1 LGHNT, CDR2 FRNRAP. V was clipped by 6 bases and J by 4 bases; unmatched bases: 2. CDR3 region: CASGGQGLETQYF. The CDR3 DNA reads as TGTGCTAGTGGGGGACAGGGGTTAGAGACCCAGTACTTC.

This chain links TRBV6-5 with TRBJ1-2; perhaps TRBD1 as D (5 bases). CDR1 MNHEY and CDR2 SVGAGI come from the germline V gene. There are 13 residues in the CDR3. Trimming took 5 bases from V and 2 from J, leaving 9 bases between them. The CDR3 DNA sequence: TGTGCCAGCAGTCGAGACAGAAACTATGGCTACACCTTC. This gives the protein CASSRDRNYGYTF.

In this sample, this clone turned up a few times. CDR3 nucleotides: TGTGCCACCGGACTAGCGGGGGGCTACGAGCAGTACTTC. This gives the protein CATGLAGGYEQYF. J is TRBJ2-7 and V is TRBV28, with 14 bases lining up with TRBD2. Germline V gene lookup returns CDR1 MDHEN and CDR2 SYDVKM. The CDR3 is 13 amino acids. The V gene end was trimmed by 10 bases and the J gene end by 3 bases; junction bases not matched to a gene: 2.

The V and J genes are TRBV29-1 and TRBJ1-2; D uncertain. Trimming removed 2 bases at V and 2 bases at J, with 6 bases between. Germline V lookup: CDR1 SQVTM, CDR2 ANQGSEA. This CDR3 region has 12 residues. CDR3 sequence: CSVEYGNYGYTF. The CDR3 DNA sequence: TGCAGCGTTGAATACGGGAACTATGGCTACACCTTC. The variable domain in full, completed from reference TRBV29-1 and TRBJ1-2, reads SAVISQKPSRDICQRGTSLTIQCQVDSQVTMMFWYRQQPGQSLTLIATANQGSEATYESGFVIDKFPISRPNLTFSTLTVSNMSPEDSSIYLCSVEYGNYGYTFGSGTRLTVV.

A single count supports this clone. V usage is TRBV15 and J usage is TRBJ2-7; tentatively, D is TRBD2 (6 bases). V was shortened by 1 base and J by 4 bases, with 14 bases between the two germline ends. Per germline, CDR1 LNHNV and CDR2 YYDKDF (reference sequence). This CDR3 spans 15 amino acids. This CDR3 is CATSRGSGREYEQYF. DNA for the CDR3: TGTGCCACCAGCAGAGGGTCAGGGCGGGAATACGAGCAGTACTTC.